The rows below give T cell receptor beta chains drawn from one sample of a study of graft-versus-host responses after intestinal transplantation. Libraries were prepared by immunoSEQ multiplex PCR; TCRdb keeps only in-frame clonotypes and omits some of them. Of roughly 36,000 clones detected, around 83% appear once; the ten largest clones hold roughly 4%. Source: PBMCs, taken about 1,000 days after transplant. Every receptor here comes from a human patient who received an intestinal transplant, so some T cells may come from the graft donor. The CDR3 runs from the conserved cysteine through the conserved F or W. The D gene is left open where the match is weak. Part of the rows lack a size; the others show once, few, many or a class for expanded clones.

clone size | J gene | CDR3 length | V gene | D gene | CDR3 DNA | CDR3 protein
NA | TRBJ2-7 | 14 | TRBV11-2 | NA | TGTGCCAGCAGCTTGTTCGGGGAATCCTACGAGCAGTACTTC | CASSLFGESYEQYF
NA | TRBJ1-1 | 14 | TRBV28 | NA | TGTGCCAGCAGCCCTCCCGCCCAGAACACTGAAGCTTTCTTT | CASSPPAQNTEAFF
NA | TRBJ2-7 | 16 | TRBV6-1 | TRBD2 | TGTGCCAGCAGTGCGGGACTAGCGGGGTTGCCCTACGAGCAGTACTTC | CASSAGLAGLPYEQYF
NA | TRBJ1-4 | 14 | TRBV29-1 | TRBD1 | TGCAGCGTTGTGGGGACAGCAACTAATGAAAAACTGTTTTTT | CSVVGTATNEKLFF
NA | TRBJ1-5 | 13 | TRBV21-1 | NA | TGTGCCAGTGAGGACAGGGCGGGTCAGCCCCAGCATTTT | CASEDRAGQPQHF
NA | TRBJ1-5 | 21 | TRBV21-1 | NA | TGTGCCAGCAGCACCCCCTTCATATCTCTACTCTACCTCAATAGCAATCAGCCCCAGCATTTT | CASSTPFISLLYLNSNQPQHF
NA | TRBJ2-2 | 14 | TRBV28 | TRBD1 | TGTGCCAGCAGTCCAGGGGGTAGCACCGGGGAGCTGTTTTTT | CASSPGGSTGELFF
NA | TRBJ2-7 | 16 | TRBV7-3 | NA | TGTGCCAGCAGCCCCCACGGAGGGACTGGAGCCTACGAGCAGTACTTC | CASSPHGGTGAYEQYF
NA | TRBJ2-7 | 16 | TRBV28 | TRBD1 | TGTGCCAGCAACCCTTTCTCCGGGACAGGGTCCTACGAGCAGTACTTC | CASNPFSGTGSYEQYF
NA | TRBJ2-2 | 16 | TRBV7-6 | NA | TGTGCCAGCAGCCGCGGCGGATCCACCTACACCGGGGAGCTGTTTTTT | CASSRGGSTYTGELFF
NA | TRBJ1-2 | 14 | TRBV5-4 | NA | TGTGCCAGCAGCTATGGGGGACCTAACTATGGCTACACCTTC | CASSYGGPNYGYTF
NA | TRBJ2-3 | 13 | TRBV29-1 | NA | TGCAGCGCCGACACCCCTGGCACAGATACGCAGTATTTT | CSADTPGTDTQYF
NA | TRBJ2-1 | 17 | TRBV4-2 | TRBD2 | TGTGCCAGCAGCCAAGATATCGAGCGGGAGCTTTCGAATGAGCAGTTCTTC | CASSQDIERELSNEQFF
few | TRBJ1-6 | 13 | TRBV18 | NA | TGTGCCAGCTCACCGCTCCCCGATTCACCCCTCCACTTT | CASSPLPDSPLHF
NA | TRBJ2-1 | 15 | TRBV5-4 | TRBD1 | TGTGCCAGCAGCTCCAAAGGACAGGGCCCTAATGAGCAGTTCTTC | CASSSKGQGPNEQFF
NA | TRBJ2-5 | 14 | TRBV19 | TRBD2 | TGTGCCAGTAGCCCCCACGGGACTAGGGAGACCCAGTACTTC | CASSPHGTRETQYF
NA | TRBJ2-1 | 17 | TRBV2 | TRBD2 | TGTGCCAGCAGTTACAGTCCCTTAGCGGGGGTCTACAATGAGCAGTTCTTC | CASSYSPLAGVYNEQFF
NA | TRBJ1-1 | 17 | TRBV28 | TRBD1 | TGTGCCAGCAGTTTACCCTCTGGCAGGGGGCAGAACACTGAAGCTTTCTTT | CASSLPSGRGQNTEAFF
NA | TRBJ2-7 | 14 | TRBV6-1 | TRBD1 | TGTGCCAGCAGGAAGGGGGCCGGGACGAGCGAGCAGTACTTC | CASRKGAGTSEQYF
NA | TRBJ1-2 | 14 | TRBV2 | NA | TGTGCCAGCAGTGATCAGGGATGGGGCTATGGCTACACCTTC | CASSDQGWGYGYTF
NA | TRBJ1-6 | 19 | TRBV27 | TRBD1 | TGTGCCAGCAGCCGGACAGGGGGCTCTTTCAGCTCCTATAATTCACCCCTCCACTTT | CASSRTGGSFSSYNSPLHF
NA | TRBJ2-3 | 13 | TRBV5-6 | NA | TGTGCCAGCAGCTTCACCCCCACAGATACGCAGTATTTT | CASSFTPTDTQYF
NA | TRBJ2-1 | 13 | TRBV27 | NA | TGTGCCAGCAGGATACCGGGAGTCAATGAGCAGTTCTTC | CASRIPGVNEQFF
NA | TRBJ2-7 | 16 | TRBV13 | TRBD1 | TGTGCCAGCAGCTTCGATTCGGGACAGGGAATAAACGAGCAGTACTTC | CASSFDSGQGINEQYF
NA | TRBJ2-2 | 17 | TRBV11-3 | NA | TGTGCCAGCAGCTTAGCAGGCCCACCCGGGACCCCCGGGGAGCTGTTTTTT | CASSLAGPPGTPGELFF
NA | TRBJ2-5 | 13 | TRBV5-4 | NA | TGTGCCAGCAGCTTGCTGGGATTCGAGACCCAGTACTTC | CASSLLGFETQYF
few | TRBJ1-5 | 17 | TRBV27 | NA | TGTGCCCCCTTGTCCGGGGAATCCCTGAGCGTAAATCAGCCCCAGCATTTT | CAPLSGESLSVNQPQHF
NA | TRBJ2-1 | 14 | TRBV6-5 | TRBD1 | TGTGCCAGCAGAAGACAGGGTGAGGGCAATGAGCAGTTCTTC | CASRRQGEGNEQFF
NA | TRBJ2-1 | 15 | TRBV19 | NA | TGTGCCAGTAGTATCCCCACAGCTTCCTACAATGAGCAGTTCTTC | CASSIPTASYNEQFF
NA | TRBJ1-5 | 12 | TRBV28 | TRBD1 | TGTGCCAGCAGGACAGGGAGTCAGCCCCAGCATTTT | CASRTGSQPQHF
NA | TRBJ1-3 | 13 | TRBV21-1 | NA | TGTGCCAGCAGCAAAGGGTCTGGAAACACCATATATTTT | CASSKGSGNTIYF
once | TRBJ1-1 | 14 | TRBV6-4 | TRBD1 | TGTGCCAGCAGCGAGACAGGGTTGAACACTGAAGCTTTCTTT | CASSETGLNTEAFF
NA | TRBJ1-6 | 16 | TRBV27 | TRBD1 | TGTGCCAGCAGTACCCTCAACAGGGGAATAGGTTCACCCCTCCACTTT | CASSTLNRGIGSPLHF
once | TRBJ2-2 | 15 | TRBV10-2 | TRBD1 | TGCGCCAGCAGGGGGGGACAGGGAGACACCGGGGAGCTGTTTTTT | CASRGGQGDTGELFF
few | TRBJ1-3 | 17 | TRBV9 | NA | TGTGCCAGCAGCCAGGCCCCCGTCCGGACCTCTGGAAACACCATATATTTT | CASSQAPVRTSGNTIYF
NA | TRBJ2-3 | 16 | TRBV19 | TRBD2 | TGTGCCAGTAGTATAACGCTAGCGGGAGACGGAAATACGCAGTATTTT | CASSITLAGDGNTQYF
NA | TRBJ2-7 | 15 | TRBV5-1 | TRBD2 | TGCGCCAGCAGCTTGGGGGCGGGAGGGGGTTACGAGCAGTACTTC | CASSLGAGGGYEQYF
NA | TRBJ2-5 | 12 | TRBV5-1 | NA | TGCGCCAGCAGCCACGATGAGGGGACCCAGTACTTC | CASSHDEGTQYF
NA | TRBJ1-2 | 15 | TRBV5-4 | TRBD1 | TGTGCCAGCAGCTTGAAGACAGGGATTAACTATGGCTACACCTTC | CASSLKTGINYGYTF
NA | TRBJ2-5 | 15 | TRBV5-4 | TRBD2 | TGTGCCAGCAGCGATAGGACTAGCGGGAAAGAGACCCAGTACTTC | CASSDRTSGKETQYF
NA | TRBJ1-4 | 16 | TRBV5-6 | NA | TGTGCCAGCAGCTTGGGGCCAGGGGCAACTAATGAAAAACTGTTTTTT | CASSLGPGATNEKLFF
NA | TRBJ2-1 | 15 | TRBV5-8 | NA | TGTGCCAGCAGCCCGTACGGGAGCTCCTACAATGAGCAGTTCTTC | CASSPYGSSYNEQFF